A selection of T cell receptor beta chains follows, all from one sample in a study of shared clonotypes between healthy human individuals. Clones were sequenced by immunoSEQ multiplex PCR, and TCRdb holds only the in-frame ones, with some missing. The table includes fewer than 1 million clones, approximately 96% detected once. Sequenced material: naive CD8+ T cells sorted from blood. All receptors derive from a man aged 25-40 years in good health. Each CDR3 is given without its conserved first and last residue.

V gene | CDR3 protein
TRBV18 | ASSPPDYNEQF
TRBV4-2 | ASSPLAAVTDTQY
TRBV27 | ASSSRQGYQPQH
TRBV7-9 | ASRPRTGALAKNIQY
TRBV15 | ATSSGYLGLGNEQF
TRBV5-1 | ASSLALAGAGEQF
TRBV28 | ASRGQISGEKLF
TRBV30 | AWIGEGTGNTIY
TRBV28 | ASSLLRENEQF
TRBV5-1 | ASSARELGTDTQY
TRBV5-4 | ASSLQYNEQF
TRBV7-9 | ASSLALGLQETQY
TRBV10-3 | AISPGLAGGREQY
TRBV7-8 | ASSPRGTSIYNEQF
TRBV6-5 | ASSYSGSSYEQY
TRBV6-1 | ASSEVYREF
TRBV6-6 | ASSGQGAYLEF
TRBV4-1 | ASSPVGPTSGLNEQF
TRBV6-5 | ASRLDQTLTDTQY
TRBV7-8 | ASSLTSGRALHEQY
TRBV2 | ASSEGVSHEQY
TRBV5-4 | ASSSPGLVQY
TRBV7-9 | ASSLSSSGSLGEQF
TRBV29-1 | SVAWTEGYEQY
TRBV11-2 | ASSLVPSQEYEQY
TRBV15 | ATSRDPGATYEQY
TRBV5-4 | ASSLSVENEQF
TRBV27 | ASSLQSENIQY
TRBV27 | ASSLWPGETSTDTQY
TRBV7-6 | ASSLFKTSGDDNEQF
TRBV7-9 | ASSSDRDLVRANVLT
TRBV11-2 | ASSPVPTGRNYGYT
TRBV21-1 | ASSKEGREPLYNEQF
TRBV7-3 | ASSPQGSPYEQY
TRBV6-5 | ASSYSPHVTNTEAF
TRBV7-8 | ASSRQFGYNEQF
TRBV5-1 | ASSWGQSSYNEQF
TRBV7-6 | ASSPTGTASYEQY
TRBV6-5 | ASSYSEGGYGYT
TRBV16 | ASSQSYLVNEQF
TRBV19 | ASSILADSYEQY
TRBV7-9 | ASSHAVYEQY
TRBV28 | ASSLSRNLVSYNEQF
TRBV5-8 | ASSGADRAYEQY
TRBV29-1 | SSSIGLNEQF
TRBV7-2 | ASSFGPFRSLSGELF
TRBV4-1 | ASSQGGQGFGQPQH
TRBV7-7 | ASSPGPEDEQY
TRBV7-2 | ASSLALGEYGGDEQF
TRBV11-2 | ASSLDSLAGSEDTQY
TRBV11-2 | ASSLDAFNPGLAVEETQY
TRBV29-1 | SALLAGGPYEQY
TRBV9 | ASNPPNTGELF
TRBV9 | ASSGHPGTGIYEQY
TRBV6-5 | ASSYFGGYEQY
TRBV9 | ASSVGGSTYEQY
TRBV11-2 | ASSTTGIPGNTIY
TRBV28 | ASLGPEAF
TRBV7-9 | ASSLGEGPKYEQY
TRBV27 | ASSNFHSSGAYEQY